This T cell receptor beta chain came from a study of shared clonotypes between healthy human individuals. Broader study findings: Represented diversity (both genetic and exposure-history) was limited by the small number of donors. Memory subsets had estimated richness that was generally smaller than that of naive subsets.

Remarks on this clone: Its cognate antigen is unknown. The same CDR3 arises from other DNA sequences in this sample as well.

The CDR3 is 15 amino acids. The V gene's germline CDR1 is SEHNR and CDR2 FQNEAQ (reference sequence). V was pared by 1 base and J by 1 base, with 3 bases of the junction left unmatched. As processed by the authors: Junction-only sequences without quality scores came from ImmunoSEQ, so filtering differed. This table comes from immunoSEQ multiplex PCR, and its TCRdb copy is limited to in-frame clones, with some not included. The V and J calls and clone size come from that table; D and trimming were worked out from the DNA. In the table there are 850,000 to 1,200,000 clones, around 74% of which are singletons.

This sequence originates from a man between 18 and 29 years old in good health. Sequencing was performed on memory CD4+ T cells sorted from blood. This sample's subset: CD45RA-negative fraction. The rearrangement joins TRBV7-9 to TRBJ1-1; 7 bases fit TRBD1. The CDR3 loop is CASSLVAGGNTEAFF. In nucleotides, the CDR3 is TGTGCCAGCAGCTTAGTTGCAGGGGGGAACACTGAAGCTTTCTTT.